Listed below are T cell receptor beta chains from one sample, sequenced in a study of breast tumors, draining lymph nodes, adjacent tissues. TCRdb called the multiplex PCR reads again in MiXCR, with one record for every CDR3 protein. The table records 270,000 or so distinct CDR3 sequences, 30% of them present only once. Material: axillary lymph node tissue. These receptors all stem from a female donor with breast cancer. Some clones in this sample may be carry-over from other donors' samples. Each CDR3 is given with its conserved first and last residue.

j_call v_call cdr3_length cdr3_aa
TRBJ1-1 TRBV29-1 16 CSVWRGGGQERSGAFF
TRBJ1-2 TRBV27 13 CASALPGGYGYTF
TRBJ2-3 TRBV12-3/TRBV12-4 12 CASGTPPGAQYF
TRBJ1-2 TRBV2 14 CASSDNRGNYGYTF
TRBJ2-5 TRBV7-2 16 CASSLVARPYQETQYF
TRBJ2-5 TRBV19 14 CASSPYSNQETQYF
TRBJ1-2 TRBV18 14 CASSPPGVAYGYTF
TRBJ2-6 TRBV12-3/TRBV12-4 14 CASSLPSGDYVLTF
TRBJ2-1 TRBV6-4 15 CASRPTGAKNNEQFF
TRBJ2-5 TRBV11-3 12 CASSPGHETQYF
TRBJ2-2 TRBV9 14 CASSPHRATGELFF
TRBJ2-5 TRBV20-1 12 CSAQTRQETQYF
TRBJ2-2 TRBV15 15 CATNSGTGNTGELFF
TRBJ1-2 TRBV7-3 11 CASSSGRGYTF
TRBJ2-2 TRBV6-5 12 CASSYGSGELFF
TRBJ2-1 TRBV6-2/TRBV6-3 13 CASSYDRVGEQFF
TRBJ2-2 TRBV3-1 14 CASSRQENTGELFF
TRBJ2-1 TRBV20-1 16 CSARDPRGSPYNEQFF
TRBJ2-7 TRBV12-3/TRBV12-4 11 CASSSLTEQYF
TRBJ2-1 TRBV6-5 17 CASSYSFPTSGDNEQFF
TRBJ2-7 TRBV4-2 16 CASSQDLFEGAYEQYF
TRBJ1-2 TRBV18 14 CASSPQGADFGYTF
TRBJ2-1 TRBV27 15 CASRLAGAFYNEQFF